This TCR beta chain stems from a study of T cell changes during pregnancy in multiple sclerosis. Libraries were prepared by immunoSEQ multiplex PCR; TCRdb keeps only in-frame clonotypes and omits some of them. Found here are tens of thousands of clones, 92% of them singletons; the top ten hold 1.3% to 1.5%. V lost 0 bases, J lost 1 base, and 7 bases lay in between. CDR1 and CDR2 (germline): SGHNT, YENEEA. This CDR3 is 14 amino acids long. Source: peripheral blood, taken in the second trimester of pregnancy. The source is a female donor in good health, enrolled as a control in a pregnancy study. The chain links TRBV11-3 to TRBJ2-7, with TRBD1 as a possible D gene (5 bases). The CDR3 loop reads CASSLDPGSYEQYF. CDR3 DNA sequence: TGTGCCAGCAGCTTAGACCCAGGGTCCTACGAGCAGTACTTC.